Sequencing of this T cell receptor (beta chain) was carried out in a study of blood T cell repertoires in COVID-19. For the study at large: COVID-19 samples from acute and convalescent phases originated in the United States, Italy and Spain. The cDNA or gDNA used as material had been derived from T cells, B-cell-depleted T cells, or PBMCs.

The CDR3 totals 17 residues. CDR1 and CDR2 (germline): MNHNS, SASEGT. Trimming cost V 7 bases and J 0 bases, with 16 bases left between them. As originally analysed: Researchers report that nucleated cell counts were estimated from reference gene primer amplification. The method was immunoSEQ multiplex PCR; TCRdb's version includes in-frame clones alone and lacks a portion of them. The V and J calls and clone size are taken from that table; D and trimming were inferred from the DNA. The data show fewer than 200,000 clones, 75% to 80% seen once. The sequence derives from a woman between 65 and 79 years old with acute or convalescent COVID-19. The material sequenced was peripheral blood. The V and J genes are TRBV6-1 and TRBJ2-6; D might be TRBD1 (6 bases). CDR3 in amino acids: CASIEWRQASGANVLTF. DNA for the CDR3: TGTGCCAGCATTGAGTGGAGACAGGCCTCTGGGGCCAACGTCCTGACTTTC.